This TCR beta chain came from a study of blood T cell repertoires in COVID-19. As for the study in general: The study drew acute and convalescent COVID-19 samples from the United States, Italy and Spain. In each case, the material was cDNA or gDNA derived from T cells, B-cell-depleted T cells, or PBMCs.

In the original processing: Amplifying reference gene primers gave estimates of nucleated cell counts. Profiling relied on immunoSEQ multiplex PCR, and the TCRdb table lists in-frame clones only, not all of them. The DNA gave D and trimming, while V, J and clone size come from that table. The sample records over 85,000 clones, less than 90% being singletons. Germline CDR1 reads MNHEY; CDR2 reads SVGAGI. The CDR3 runs to 14 residues. V lost 7 bases to trimming and J lost 1 base, with 11 bases between them. This receptor was obtained from a man in his 60s with acute or convalescent COVID-19. Specimen: peripheral blood. The rearrangement uses TRBV6-5 and TRBJ2-1, with a weak D call TRBD1 (6 bases). CDR3 region: CASTEQGSYNEQFF. The CDR3 DNA reads TGTGCCAGCACCGAGCAGGGGTCCTACAATGAGCAGTTCTTC.